This T cell receptor (beta chain) was sequenced in a study of early T cells in non-severe SARS-CoV-2 infection. Study summary: RNA in bulk from unsorted whole blood was sequenced, and chains were unpaired.

The CDR3 consists of 13 residues. The germline gives CDR1 SGHAT, CDR2 FQNNGV. V was pared by 4 bases and J by 7 bases, with 8 bases between. Each cDNA molecule carried a unique molecular identifier. TCRdb itself ran the 5' RACE reads through MiXCR, one entry per CDR3 protein. The sample carries over 60,000 distinct CDR3 sequences, roughly 10% recorded once. This clonotype was counted between two and nine times. The sequence came from an adult who was a healthcare worker with PCR-confirmed SARS-CoV-2 infection or an uninfected control (not recorded which). The chain carries TRBV11-2 and TRBJ1-6; D gene ambiguous. Specimen: whole blood, collected at baseline. CDR3 residues: CASSSILNSPLHF. The CDR3 nucleotides read TGTGCCAGCAGCTCGATTCTGAATTCACCCCTCCACTTT.